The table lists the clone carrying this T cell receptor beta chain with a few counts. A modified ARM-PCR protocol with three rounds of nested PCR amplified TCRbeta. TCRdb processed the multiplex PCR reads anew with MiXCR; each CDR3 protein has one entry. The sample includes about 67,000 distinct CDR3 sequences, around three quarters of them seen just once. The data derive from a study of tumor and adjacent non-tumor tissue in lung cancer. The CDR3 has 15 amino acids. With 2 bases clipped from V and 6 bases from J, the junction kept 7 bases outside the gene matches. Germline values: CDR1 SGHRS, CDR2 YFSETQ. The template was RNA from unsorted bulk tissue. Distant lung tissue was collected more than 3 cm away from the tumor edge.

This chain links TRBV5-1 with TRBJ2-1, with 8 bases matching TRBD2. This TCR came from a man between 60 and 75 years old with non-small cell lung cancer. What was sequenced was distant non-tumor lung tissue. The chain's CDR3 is CASSLGRGRINEQFF. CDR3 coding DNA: TGCGCCAGCAGCTTAGGCCGCGGGAGGATCAATGAGCAGTTCTTC.